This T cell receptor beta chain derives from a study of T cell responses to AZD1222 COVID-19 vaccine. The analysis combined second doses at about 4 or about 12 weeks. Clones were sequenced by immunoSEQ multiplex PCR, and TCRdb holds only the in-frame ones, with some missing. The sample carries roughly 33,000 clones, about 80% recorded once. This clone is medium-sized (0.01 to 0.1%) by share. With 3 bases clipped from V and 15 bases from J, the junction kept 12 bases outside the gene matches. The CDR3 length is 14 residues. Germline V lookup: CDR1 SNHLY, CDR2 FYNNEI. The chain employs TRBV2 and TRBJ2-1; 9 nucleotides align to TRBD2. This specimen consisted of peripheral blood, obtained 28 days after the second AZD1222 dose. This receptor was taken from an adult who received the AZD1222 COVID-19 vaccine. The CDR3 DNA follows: TGTGCCAGCAGTGAGGAAGCGGGGGGTCCCGCAGGGTTCTTC. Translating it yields CASSEEAGGPAGFF.